A single T cell receptor (beta chain) is shown here with its context. Its target is not known. In the original workflow: What underpinned the distant-metastasis classifier for papillary thyroid cancer was the set of CDR3 differences across clinicopathological groups. Through MiXCR, TCRdb re-clonotyped the PCR reads. These V and J calls are TCRdb output, not the study's own analysis. In the table there are 30,000 to 40,000 clones, 15% to 20% of which are singletons. This record comes from a study of metastatic and nonmetastatic thyroid tumors. Study background: A comparison of repertoires was made across blood and tumor or nodule tissue from malignant and benign thyroid patients. Overall study findings and caveats: Benign nodules reportedly had significantly lower TCR beta diversity than malignant thyroid tumors in blood and tumor.

Among the patients, none had received any treatment before thyroid surgery. Germline V lookup: CDR1 GTSNPN, CDR2 SVGIG (reference sequence). The CDR3 has 11 amino acids. The V and J ends lost 1 base and 6 bases respectively, with 6 bases between them. Sequenced sample: blood. The V and J genes are TRBV30 and TRBJ1-2; D gene unclear. This sequence originates from a female donor with papillary thyroid cancer or a benign thyroid nodule (not recorded which). Some clones in this sample may be carry-over from other donors' samples. CDR3 sequence reads: CAWSGSHGYTF. DNA for the CDR3: TGTGCCTGGAGTGGCAGTCATGGCTACACCTTC.